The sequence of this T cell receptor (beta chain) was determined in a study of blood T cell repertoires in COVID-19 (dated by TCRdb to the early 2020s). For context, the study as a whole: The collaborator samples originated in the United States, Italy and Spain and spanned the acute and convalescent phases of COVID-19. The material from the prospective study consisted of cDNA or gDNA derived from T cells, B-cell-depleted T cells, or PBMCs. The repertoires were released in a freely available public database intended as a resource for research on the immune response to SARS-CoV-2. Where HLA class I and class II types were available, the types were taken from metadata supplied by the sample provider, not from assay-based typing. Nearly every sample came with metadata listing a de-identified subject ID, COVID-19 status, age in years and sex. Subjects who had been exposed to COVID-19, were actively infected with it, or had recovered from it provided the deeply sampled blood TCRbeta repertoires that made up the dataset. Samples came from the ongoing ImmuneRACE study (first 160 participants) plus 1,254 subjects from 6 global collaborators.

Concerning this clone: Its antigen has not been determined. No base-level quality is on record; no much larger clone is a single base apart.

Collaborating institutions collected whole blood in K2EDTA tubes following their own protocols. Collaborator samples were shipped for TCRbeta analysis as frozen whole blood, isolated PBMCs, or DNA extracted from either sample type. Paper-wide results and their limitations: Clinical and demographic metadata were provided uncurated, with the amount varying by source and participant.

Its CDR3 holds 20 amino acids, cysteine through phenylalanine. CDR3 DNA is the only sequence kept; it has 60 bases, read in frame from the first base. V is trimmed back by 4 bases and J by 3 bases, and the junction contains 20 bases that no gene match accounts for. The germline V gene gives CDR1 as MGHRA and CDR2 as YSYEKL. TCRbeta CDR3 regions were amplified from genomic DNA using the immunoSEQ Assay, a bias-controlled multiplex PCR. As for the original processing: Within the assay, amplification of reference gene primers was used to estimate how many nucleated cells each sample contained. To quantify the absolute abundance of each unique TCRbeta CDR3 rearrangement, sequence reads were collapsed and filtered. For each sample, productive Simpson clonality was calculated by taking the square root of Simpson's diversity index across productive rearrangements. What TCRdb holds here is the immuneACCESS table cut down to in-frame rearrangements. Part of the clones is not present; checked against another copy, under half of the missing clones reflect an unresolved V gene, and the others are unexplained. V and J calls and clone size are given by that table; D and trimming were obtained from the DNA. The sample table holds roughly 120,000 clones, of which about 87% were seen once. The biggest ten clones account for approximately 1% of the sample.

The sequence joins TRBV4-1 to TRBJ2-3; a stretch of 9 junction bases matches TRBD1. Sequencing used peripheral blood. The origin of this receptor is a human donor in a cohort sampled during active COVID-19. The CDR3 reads CASSRGGHPGQGSWTDTQYF. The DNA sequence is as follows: TGCGCCAGCAGCCGAGGGGGCCACCCAGGACAGGGGAGTTGGACAGATACGCAGTATTTT.